This TCR beta chain comes out of a study of CD8 T cells in ankylosing spondylitis. Findings and limits, study-wide: Seemingly distinctive of ankylosing spondylitis blood was a TCR beta motif formed by eight highly homologous variants. Reactive arthritis synovial fluid and blood previously showed some of these motif variants. Matched synovial fluid from ankylosing spondylitis patients was reported to be enriched for disease-linked clones. Clones linked to disease, bearing a CD8+ phenotype, were relatively rare in peripheral blood.

Quantitative 5'-RACE with molecular barcodes produced the TCR beta libraries. TCRdb passed the 5' RACE reads through MiXCR, listing each CDR3 protein once. In the table there are 450,000 to 550,000 distinct CDR3 sequences, about 5.2% of which are singletons. This clonotype was detected ten times or more. Antigen: not known. The CDR3 sequence is 17 residues long. The V gene end was trimmed by 1 base and the J gene end by 0 bases; junction bases not matched to a gene: 5. CDR1 and CDR2 from the germline V gene are SGHRS and YFSETQ. This receptor was taken from a male donor with ankylosing spondylitis. Sequencing was performed on blood, either unsorted or a sorted T cell fraction (not recorded which). V is TRBV5-1 and J is TRBJ2-3, with 10 bases matching TRBD2. As DNA, the CDR3 is TGCGCCAGCAGCTTGTTTGGAGCGGGAGGGAGCACAGATACGCAGTATTTT. Encoded protein: CASSLFGAGGSTDTQYF.